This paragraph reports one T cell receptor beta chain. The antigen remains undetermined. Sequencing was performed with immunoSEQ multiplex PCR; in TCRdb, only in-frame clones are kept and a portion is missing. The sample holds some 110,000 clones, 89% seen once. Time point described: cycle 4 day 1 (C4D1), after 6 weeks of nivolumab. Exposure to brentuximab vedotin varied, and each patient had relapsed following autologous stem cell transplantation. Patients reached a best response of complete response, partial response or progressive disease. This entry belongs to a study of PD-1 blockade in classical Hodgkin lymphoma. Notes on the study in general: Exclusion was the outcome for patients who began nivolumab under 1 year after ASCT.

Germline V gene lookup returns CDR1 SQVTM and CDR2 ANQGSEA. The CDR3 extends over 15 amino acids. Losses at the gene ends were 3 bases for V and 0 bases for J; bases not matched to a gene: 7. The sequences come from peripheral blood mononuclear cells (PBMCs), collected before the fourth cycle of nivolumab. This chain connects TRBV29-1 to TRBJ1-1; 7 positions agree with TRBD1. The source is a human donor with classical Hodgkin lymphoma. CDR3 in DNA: TGCAGCGTTGATTTGGGACAGATTATGAACACTGAAGCTTTCTTT. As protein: CSVDLGQIMNTEAFF.